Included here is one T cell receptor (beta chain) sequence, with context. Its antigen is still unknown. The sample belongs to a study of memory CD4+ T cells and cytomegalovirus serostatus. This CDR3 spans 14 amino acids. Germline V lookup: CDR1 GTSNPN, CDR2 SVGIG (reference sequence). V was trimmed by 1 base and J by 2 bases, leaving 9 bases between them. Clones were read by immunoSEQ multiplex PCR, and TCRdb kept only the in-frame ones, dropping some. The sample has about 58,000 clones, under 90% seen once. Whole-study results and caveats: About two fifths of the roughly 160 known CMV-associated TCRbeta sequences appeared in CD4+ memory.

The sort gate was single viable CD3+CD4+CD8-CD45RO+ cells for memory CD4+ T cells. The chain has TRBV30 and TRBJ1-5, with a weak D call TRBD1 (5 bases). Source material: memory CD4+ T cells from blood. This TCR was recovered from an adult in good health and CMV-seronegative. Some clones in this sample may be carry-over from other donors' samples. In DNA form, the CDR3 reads TGTGCCTGGAGTGGGGGGGACGGCAATCAGCCCCAGCATTTT. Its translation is CAWSGGDGNQPQHF.